Each of the 17 T cell receptor beta chains below was sequenced from the same sample in a study of molecular identifiers for immune sequencing clone quantification. TCRdb analysed the PCR reads with MiXCR anew, one entry per CDR3 protein. The sample contains 490,000 or so distinct CDR3 sequences, 25% of which appear only once. Sequencing input: naive CD8+ T cells from blood, with Jurkat cell RNA spiked in. Indicated subset: FACS-sorted CD8+CD4-CCR7+CD45RA+ naive T cells. The receptor source for this set is a human donor in good health. Some libraries in this study had Jurkat cell RNA spiked in.

There are many counts of this clonotype. The chain uses TRBV7-2 and TRBJ2-5; possible D gene TRBD1, 5 bases. Germline CDR1 is SGHTA and CDR2 is FQGNSA. Trimming cost V 5 bases and J 5 bases, with 15 bases left between them. The CDR3 runs 14 residues. CDR3 DNA: TGTGCCAGCAGCGCCCGAAGGGGTGAGGAGACCCAGTACTTC. Encoded protein: CASSARRGEETQYF.

This clonotype was seen a handful of times. The rearrangement links TRBV28 to TRBJ1-5; D is ambiguous. The CDR3 contains 14 residues. The V end lost 2 bases, the J end lost 6 bases, and 11 bases lay between the germline ends. From germline, CDR1 is MDHEN and CDR2 SYDVKM. CDR3 region: CASSLPDLFQPQHF. Written as DNA, the CDR3 is TGTGCCAGCAGTTTACCGGATTTGTTTCAGCCCCAGCATTTT.

The chain has TRBV30 and TRBJ1-1; 7 bases agree with TRBD1. The CDR3 loop spans 14 amino acids. With V trimmed by 3 bases and J by 3 bases, 7 bases remained unmatched. Per the germline V gene, CDR1 is GTSNPN and CDR2 is SVGIG (reference sequence). The CDR3 loop reads CAWSKNRGDTEAFF. The CDR3 DNA reads TGTGCCTGGAGCAAAAACAGGGGTGACACTGAAGCTTTCTTT. Complete variable domain (other parts from reference TRBV30 and TRBJ1-1): SQTIHQWPATLVQPVGSPLSLECTVEGTSNPNLYWYRQAAGRGLQLLFYSVGIGQISSEVPQNLSASRPQDRQFILSSKKLLLSDSGFYLCAWSKNRGDTEAFFGQGTRLTVV.

Comment on this clonotype: A much larger clone is a single base away; this may be a read error. As DNA, the CDR3 is TGCAGCGTTGAAGGCGGGACAGGGGACACCGGGGAGCTGTTTTTT. Its protein is CSVEGGTGDTGELFF. This chain joins TRBV29-1 and TRBJ2-2; 10 positions match TRBD1. CDR3 length: 15 residues. V trimming: 1 base; J trimming: 3 bases; junction bases outside the gene matches: 2. Germline V CDR1 and CDR2: SQVTM, ANQGSEA.

This clonotype was detected only a few times. The V gene is TRBV11-3, the J gene TRBJ2-7; no reliable D call. V lost 5 bases to trimming and J lost 3 bases, with 11 bases between them. Germline V gives CDR1 SGHNT, CDR2 YENEEA. This CDR3 region has 13 residues. The CDR3 reads CASSKAGVYEQYF. DNA for the CDR3: TGTGCCAGCAGCAAAGCCGGAGTCTACGAGCAGTACTTC.

Worth noting for this clonotype: A much bigger clone sits one base away, suggesting this may be a read error. The chain employs TRBV7-8 and TRBJ2-1; D not certain. The V gene's germline CDR1 is SGHVS and CDR2 FQNEAQ. This CDR3 has 12 amino acids. CDR3 in DNA: TGTGCCGGCAGCCTTTCGCGGAATGAGCAGTTCTTC. Protein: CAGSLSRNEQFF.

This clonotype has only a few counts. The chain couples TRBV5-4 to TRBJ1-2, with D uncertain. V lost 2 bases and J lost 1, with 9 bases in between. Germline lookup yields CDR1 SGHNT and CDR2 YYREEE (reference sequence). CDR3 length: 14 residues. The CDR3 DNA follows: TGTGCCAGCAGCTTTCCAGACATTAACTATGGCTACACCTTC. It codes for CASSFPDINYGYTF. Combining the CDR3 with reference TRBV5-4 and TRBJ1-2 gives the whole variable domain ETGVTQSPTHLIKTRGQQVTLRCSSQSGHNTVSWYQQALGQGPQFIFQYYREEENGRGNFPPRFSGLQFPNYSSELNVNALELDDSALYLCASSFPDINYGYTFGSGTRLTVV.

This chain joins TRBV7-9 and TRBJ2-1; possibly TRBD2 for D (7 bases). The length of the CDR3 is 17 residues. In germline, CDR1 is SEHNR, CDR2 FQNEAQ (reference sequence). V was clipped by 3 bases and J by 2 bases, with 17 bases between them. The CDR3, as DNA: TGTGCCAGCAGCTTCCCCACAGGGACTATCGCCTACAATGAGCAGTTCTTC. Protein sequence: CASSFPTGTIAYNEQFF.

Turning to this clonotype: This could be a read error, since a much larger clone is one nucleotide away. The V and J genes are TRBV5-1 and TRBJ2-7; TRBD2 is a possible D gene (6 bases). The CDR3 extends over 15 amino acids. Trimming took 0 bases from V and 2 from J, leaving 12 bases between them. Per germline, CDR1 SGHRS and CDR2 YFSETQ. The CDR3 reads CASSLDRTKTYEQYF. The CDR3 coding sequence is TGCGCCAGCAGCTTGGACAGGACTAAAACCTACGAGCAGTACTTC.

The V call is TRBV15, the J call TRBJ2-1, with 11 positions matching TRBD2. The CDR3 consists of 16 residues. Germline V CDR1 and CDR2: LNHNV, YYDKDF (reference sequence). Germline trimming cut 5 bases from V and 5 bases from J; bases unmatched to any gene: 8. CDR3 in DNA: TGTGCCACCAGCCTACGGGGACTAGCGGCGAACAATGAGCAGTTCTTC. Encoded protein: CATSLRGLAANNEQFF.

This clonotype has only a few counts. CDR3 amino acids: CASSEVPSGYEQYF. CDR3 nucleotides: TGTGCCAGCAGTGAGGTTCCTAGCGGCTACGAGCAGTACTTC. The V gene is TRBV2, the J gene TRBJ2-7; 7 bases fit TRBD2. The CDR3 sequence is 14 residues long. CDR1 SNHLY and CDR2 FYNNEI come from the germline V gene. Trimming cost V 3 bases and J 3 bases; bases outside gene matches: 5.

This clonotype was detected only a few times. This chain uses TRBV27 with TRBJ1-1; D remains ambiguous. The V and J ends lost 8 bases and 0 bases respectively, with 10 bases between them. The CDR3 length is 13 residues. Germline-derived CDR1 and CDR2 are MNHEY and SMNVEV (reference sequence). In nucleotides, the CDR3 is TGTGCCAGCGGTGGACTTATGAACACTGAAGCTTTCTTT. Translation gives CASGGLMNTEAFF.

This clonotype has just a few counts. The V call is TRBV4-1, the J call TRBJ2-1; 8 bases fit TRBD2. Germline V gene lookup returns CDR1 MGHRA and CDR2 YSYEKL. The CDR3 extends over 16 amino acids. The V segment lost 4 bases and the J segment 5 bases; nucleotides outside the gene matches: 10. The CDR3 reads CASSLQLAGSNNEQFF. DNA for the CDR3: TGCGCCAGCAGCCTGCAATTAGCGGGGAGCAACAATGAGCAGTTCTTC.

For this clonotype: A much larger clone differs by one base, so this may be a read error. Likely a read error: the CDR3 ends without its conserved phenylalanine or tryptophan. V and J are TRBV5-6 and TRBJ1-6; D possibly corresponds to TRBD1 (5 bases). CDR1 is SGHDT, CDR2 YYEEEE, per germline. This CDR3 region has 15 residues. Trimming left V 0 bases short and J 7 bases short, with 11 bases between. CDR3 coding DNA: TGTGCCAGCAGCTTGGTCAGGGCTCCGAATTCACCCCTCCACCTT. It is translated as CASSLVRAPNSPLHL.

At least ten counts were recorded for this clonotype. This chain joins TRBV2 and TRBJ1-5; D is unclear. The CDR3 contains 14 residues. V lost 5 bases to trimming and J lost 7 bases, with 15 bases between them. The germline V gene encodes CDR1 SNHLY and CDR2 FYNNEI. The CDR3 is CASSQDWTSQPQHF. The DNA for the CDR3 is TGTGCCAGCAGTCAAGACTGGACTAGCCAGCCCCAGCATTTT.

This clonotype was counted only a few times. The V and J genes are TRBV10-1 and TRBJ2-5, with D unclear. V shed 3 bases and J shed 0 bases, with 5 bases lying between them. CDR1 is WNHNN and CDR2 is SYGVQD in the germline V gene (reference sequence). The CDR3 extends over 13 amino acids. Here the CDR3 reads CASSDYDQETQYF. CDR3 in DNA: TGCGCCAGCAGTGACTACGACCAAGAGACCCAGTACTTC.

This clonotype was counted only a few times. The chain links TRBV20-1 to TRBJ1-3, with D uncertain. The CDR3 sequence is 11 residues long. V was clipped by 6 bases and J by 4 bases, with 7 bases between them. The germline gives CDR1 DFQATT, CDR2 SNEGSKA (reference sequence). The CDR3 DNA sequence: TGCAGTGCCGCGGCAGGAAACACCATATATTTT. Translation: CSAAAGNTIYF.